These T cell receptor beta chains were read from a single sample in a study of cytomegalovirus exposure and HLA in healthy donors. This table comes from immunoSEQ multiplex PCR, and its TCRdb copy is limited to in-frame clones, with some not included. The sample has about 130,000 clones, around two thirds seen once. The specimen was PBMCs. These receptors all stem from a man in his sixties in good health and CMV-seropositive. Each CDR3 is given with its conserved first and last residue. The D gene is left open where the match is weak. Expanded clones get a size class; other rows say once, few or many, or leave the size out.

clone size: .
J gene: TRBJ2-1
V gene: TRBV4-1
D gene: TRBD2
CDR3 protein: CASSQEGRAYNEQFF
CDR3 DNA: TGCGCCAGCAGCCAAGAGGGGAGGGCCTACAATGAGCAGTTCTTC

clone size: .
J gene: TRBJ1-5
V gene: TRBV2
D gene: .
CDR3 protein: CASSAGNQPQHF
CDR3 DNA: TGTGCCAGCAGTGCAGGGAATCAGCCCCAGCATTTT

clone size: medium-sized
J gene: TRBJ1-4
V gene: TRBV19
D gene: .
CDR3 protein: CASSSQGATNEKLFF
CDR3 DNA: TGTGCCAGTAGTTCGCAGGGTGCAACTAATGAAAAACTGTTTTTT

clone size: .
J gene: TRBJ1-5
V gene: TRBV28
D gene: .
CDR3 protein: CASSLPGDGQPQHF
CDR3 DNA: TGTGCCAGCAGTTTACCAGGGGACGGTCAGCCCCAGCACTTT

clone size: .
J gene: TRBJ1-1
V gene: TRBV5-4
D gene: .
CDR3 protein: CASSQDQGEAFF
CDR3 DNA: TGTGCCAGCAGCCAAGACCAGGGCGAAGCTTTCTTT

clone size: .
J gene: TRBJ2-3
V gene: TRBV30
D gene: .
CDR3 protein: CAFSGGQSTDTQYF
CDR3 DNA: TGTGCCTTCTCGGGGGGACAAAGCACAGATACGCAGTATTTT

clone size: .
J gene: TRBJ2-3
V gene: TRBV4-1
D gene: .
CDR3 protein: CASSQVAQGQDTQYF
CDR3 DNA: TGCGCCAGCAGCCAAGTTGCACAGGGACAAGATACGCAGTATTTT

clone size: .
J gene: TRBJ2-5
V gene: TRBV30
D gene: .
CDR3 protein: CAWNPGTGEETQYF
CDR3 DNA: TGTGCCTGGAACCCGGGGACGGGGGAAGAGACCCAGTACTTC

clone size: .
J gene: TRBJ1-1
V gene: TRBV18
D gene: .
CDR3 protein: CASSWDGGSKAEAFF
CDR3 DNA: TGTGCCAGCTCATGGGATGGAGGGAGCAAGGCTGAAGCTTTCTTT

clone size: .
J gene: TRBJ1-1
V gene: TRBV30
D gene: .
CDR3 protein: CAWSLQSAEAFF
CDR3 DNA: TGTGCCTGGAGCTTACAGTCGGCGGAAGCTTTCTTT

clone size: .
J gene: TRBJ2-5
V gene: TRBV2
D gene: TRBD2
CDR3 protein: CASRTSGGETQYF
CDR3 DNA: TGTGCCAGCAGGACTAGCGGGGGAGAGACCCAGTACTTC

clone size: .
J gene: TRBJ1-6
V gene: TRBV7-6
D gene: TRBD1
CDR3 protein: CASSLVGQDNSPLHF
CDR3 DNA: TGTGCCAGCAGCTTAGTGGGACAGGATAATTCACCCCTCCACTTT

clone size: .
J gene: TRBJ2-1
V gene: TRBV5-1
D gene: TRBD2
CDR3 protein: CASSSLAGEQFF
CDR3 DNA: TGCGCCAGCAGCTCCTTAGCGGGGGAGCAGTTCTTC

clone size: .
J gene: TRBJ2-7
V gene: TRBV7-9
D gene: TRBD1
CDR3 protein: CASSNPTGGRNPYEQYF
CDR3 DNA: TGTGCCAGCAGCAACCCAACAGGGGGCAGAAATCCCTACGAGCAGTACTTC

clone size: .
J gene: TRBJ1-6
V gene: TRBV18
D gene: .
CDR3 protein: CASSPQDSSTYNSPLHF
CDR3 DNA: TGTGCCAGCTCACCCCAGGACAGTTCGACCTATAATTCACCCCTCCACTTT

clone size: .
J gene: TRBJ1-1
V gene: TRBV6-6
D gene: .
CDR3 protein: CASSKPDREAFF
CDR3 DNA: TGTGCCAGCAGTAAGCCCGACAGGGAAGCTTTCTTT

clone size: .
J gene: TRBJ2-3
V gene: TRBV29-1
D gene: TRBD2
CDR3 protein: CSASGGAGDTQYF
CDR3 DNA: TGCAGCGCTAGCGGGGGGGCGGGAGATACGCAGTATTTT

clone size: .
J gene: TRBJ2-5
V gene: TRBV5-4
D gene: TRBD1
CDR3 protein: CASSLQQGPRGQTQYF
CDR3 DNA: TGTGCCAGCAGCTTGCAGCAGGGGCCGAGGGGGCAGACCCAGTACTTC

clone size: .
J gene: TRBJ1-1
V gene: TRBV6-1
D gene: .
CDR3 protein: CASRRLDGTEAFF
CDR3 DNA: TGTGCCAGCAGGCGGTTAGACGGCACTGAAGCTTTCTTT

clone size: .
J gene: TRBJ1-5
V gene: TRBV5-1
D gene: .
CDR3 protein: CASSLAGADRNPQPQHF
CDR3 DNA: TGCGCCAGCAGCTTGGCCGGGGCCGACAGGAATCCTCAGCCCCAGCATTTT

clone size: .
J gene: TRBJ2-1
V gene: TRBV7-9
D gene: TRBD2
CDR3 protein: CASTSGYNEQFF
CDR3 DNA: TGTGCCAGCACTAGCGGGTACAATGAGCAGTTCTTC

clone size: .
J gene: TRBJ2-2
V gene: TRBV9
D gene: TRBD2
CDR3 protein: CASSVGGGGYTGELFF
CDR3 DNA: TGTGCCAGCAGCGTAGGAGGCGGGGGGTACACCGGGGAGCTGTTTTTT

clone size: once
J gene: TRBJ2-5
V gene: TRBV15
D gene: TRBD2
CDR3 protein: CATSRASGGPPPRYF
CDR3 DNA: TGTGCCACCAGCAGAGCTAGCGGGGGACCCCCTCCCAGGTACTTC

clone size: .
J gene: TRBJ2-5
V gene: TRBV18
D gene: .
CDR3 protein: CASSPKREYQETQYF
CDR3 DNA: TGTGCCAGCTCACCAAAAAGAGAGTACCAAGAGACCCAGTACTTC

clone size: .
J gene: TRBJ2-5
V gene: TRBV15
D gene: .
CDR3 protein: CATSGGDSQETQYF
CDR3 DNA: TGTGCCACCAGCGGTGGGGACTCCCAAGAGACCCAGTACTTC

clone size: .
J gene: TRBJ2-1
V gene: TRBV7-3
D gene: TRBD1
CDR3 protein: CASSRPGQGYNEQFF
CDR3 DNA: TGTGCCAGCAGTCGTCCGGGACAGGGCTACAATGAGCAGTTCTTC

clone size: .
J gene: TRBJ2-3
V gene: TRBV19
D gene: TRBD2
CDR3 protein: CASSILAGSDTQYF
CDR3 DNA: TGTGCCAGTAGTATTCTAGCGGGGTCAGATACGCAGTATTTT

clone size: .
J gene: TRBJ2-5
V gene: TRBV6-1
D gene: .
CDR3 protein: CASSELPFGQETQYF
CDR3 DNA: TGTGCCAGCAGTGAATTACCCTTCGGGCAAGAGACCCAGTACTTC

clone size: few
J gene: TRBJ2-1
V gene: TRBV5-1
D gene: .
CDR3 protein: CASSFVAGDNEQFF
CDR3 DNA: TGCGCCAGCAGCTTCGTCGCAGGGGACAATGAGCAGTTCTTC